Listed here are 22 T cell receptor beta chains from one sample, sequenced in a study of response to subunit inactivated influenza vaccine. From the RT-PCR reads, TCRdb called clonotypes with MiXCR, one entry per CDR3 protein. The repertoire consists of fewer than 650,000 distinct CDR3 sequences, with approximately 13% occurring once and the leading ten covering 13%. Sample: PBMCs from blood, taken roughly 45 days after vaccination. Every receptor here comes from a man aged 50 or older who received an inactivated influenza vaccine.

This chain uses TRBV3-1 with TRBJ2-3; 9 nucleotides line up with TRBD2. The germline V gene has CDR1 LGHDT and CDR2 YNNKEL (reference sequence). The CDR3 spans 16 residues. With V trimmed by 4 bases and J by 7 bases, 12 bases remained unmatched. CDR3 sequence: CASSPEWGGGANTQYF. DNA for the CDR3: TGTGCCAGCAGCCCAGAATGGGGCGGGGGGGCAAATACGCAGTATTTT.

The rearrangement joins TRBV7-2 to TRBJ2-3; D is possibly TRBD1 or TRBD2 (6 bases each). The CDR3 extends over 15 amino acids. The germline V gene has CDR1 SGHTA and CDR2 FQGNSA. Trimming left V 5 bases short and J 0 bases short, with 12 bases between. The CDR3, as DNA: TGTGCCAGCAGCCAACGAGGGGGGAGCACAGATACGCAGTATTTT. This codes for CASSQRGGSTDTQYF.

This clonotype has just a few counts. The chain uses TRBV20-1 and TRBJ2-1; D not resolved. CDR3 length: 14 residues. CDR1 and CDR2 from the germline V gene are DFQATT and SNEGSKA (reference sequence). V was shortened by 5 bases and J by 4 bases, with 15 bases between the two germline ends. For the CDR3, the DNA is TGCAGTGCTCGACCGGCGGACGTATACAATGAGCAGTTCTTC. Amino acids: CSARPADVYNEQFF.

This clonotype appeared a few times. The chain recombines TRBV12-3 or TRBV12-4 with TRBJ1-1; D perhaps matches TRBD1 (6 bases). V was pared by 5 bases and J by 11 bases, with 15 bases between. The CDR3 spans 12 residues. CDR3 amino acids: CASSTSRGAAFF. The CDR3 region has the DNA TGTGCCAGCAGTACCAGCCGGGGGGCGGCTTTCTTT.

This clonotype was counted between two and nine times. This chain links TRBV7-2 with TRBJ2-7; 8 bases agree with TRBD2. The J segment lost 0 bases and the V segment lost 0 bases, leaving 10 bases of the junction unmatched. The CDR3 has 18 residues. Looked up from germline, CDR1 is SGHTA and CDR2 is FQGNSA. The CDR3 sequence: CASSLASLAGWRSYEQYF. CDR3 sequence (DNA): TGTGCCAGCAGCTTAGCATCGCTAGCGGGCTGGCGCTCCTACGAGCAGTACTTC.

The CDR3 here is CASSQHRVAETQYF. In DNA, the CDR3 is TGCGCCAGCAGCCAGCACAGGGTCGCAGAGACCCAGTACTTC. V is TRBV4-1 and J is TRBJ2-5; D is possibly TRBD1 (6 bases). Germline CDR1 and CDR2: MGHRA and YSYEKL. This CDR3 contains 14 residues. V lost 3 bases and J lost 4, with 12 bases in between.

In this sample, this clonotype turned up a few times. This rearrangement joins TRBV12-3 or TRBV12-4 to TRBJ1-3; D gene unclear. This CDR3 is built from 14 residues. With 6 bases removed from V and 4 bases from J, the gap between germline ends came to 13 bases. The CDR3 bases are TGTGCCAGCAGAGCCGAGGGCGGCGGAAACACCATATATTTT. Translating it yields CASRAEGGGNTIYF.

There are many counts of this clonotype. The V and J genes are TRBV7-2 and TRBJ2-7; D not resolved. The CDR3 is 11 residues long. Trimming left V 2 bases short and J 7 bases short, with 6 bases between. CDR1 and CDR2 from the germline V gene are SGHTA and FQGNSA. CDR3 DNA sequence: TGTGCCAGCAGCTTACTATTGGAGCAGTACTTC. Protein: CASSLLLEQYF.

This clonotype was recorded a few times. The V and J genes are TRBV20-1 and TRBJ2-7, with 9 positions matching TRBD1. Germline V gives CDR1 DFQATT, CDR2 SNEGSKA (reference sequence). V lost 8 bases to trimming and J lost 1 base; unmatched junction nucleotides: 9. This CDR3 contains 14 residues. The CDR3 is CSTYKDRGSYEQYF. The DNA for the CDR3 is TGCAGTACCTACAAGGACAGGGGTTCCTACGAGCAGTACTTC.

This clonotype was detected ten times or more. The rearrangement joins TRBV7-2 to TRBJ2-7; the D gene is possibly TRBD2 (5 bases). Trimming cost V 5 bases and J 2 bases, with 22 bases left between them. The CDR3 is 17 amino acids. CDR1 and CDR2 (germline): SGHTA, FQGNSA. The CDR3 coding sequence is TGTGCCAGCAGCCTAAAAGACCATACTGGCGGGCCCTACGAGCAGTACTTC. It yields the protein CASSLKDHTGGPYEQYF.

The chain couples TRBV9 to TRBJ2-1; TRBD1 matches 8 bases. Losses at the gene ends were 3 bases for V and 9 bases for J; bases not matched to a gene: 5. Germline CDR1 reads SGDLS; CDR2 reads YYNGEE. This CDR3 has 13 amino acids. The CDR3 is CASSDQGAGEQFF. CDR3 DNA sequence: TGTGCCAGCAGCGACCAGGGGGCCGGTGAGCAGTTCTTC.

This clonotype appeared a few times. This chain uses TRBV25-1 with TRBJ2-3; D is unclear. In germline, CDR1 is MGHDK, CDR2 SYGVNS. This CDR3 is 11 amino acids long. The ends were cut back, 7 bases at V and 4 bases at J, with 6 bases in the middle. The CDR3 loop reads CASMLSDTQYF. The CDR3 DNA sequence: TGTGCCAGCATGCTTTCAGATACGCAGTATTTT. The complete variable domain, with remaining parts taken from reference TRBV25-1 and TRBJ2-3, reads EADIYQTPRYLVIGTGKKITLECSQTMGHDKMYWYQQDPGMELHLIHYSYGVNSTEKGDLSSESTVSRIRTEHFPLTLESARPSHTSQYLCASMLSDTQYFGPGTRLTVL.

This clonotype was picked up many times. The chain couples TRBV7-9 to TRBJ2-2, with TRBD1 as a possible D gene (6 bases). This CDR3 comprises 15 residues. Germline assignment: CDR1 SEHNR and CDR2 FQNEAQ (reference sequence). The V end lost 2 bases, the J end lost 5 bases, and 12 bases lay between the germline ends. CDR3 amino acids: CASSLNRVGTGELFF. In DNA form, the CDR3 reads TGTGCCAGCAGCTTAAACAGGGTTGGGACCGGGGAGCTGTTTTTT.

The rearrangement joins TRBV5-1 to TRBJ2-5; 9 nucleotides align to TRBD2. The CDR3 loop spans 14 amino acids. The germline V gene has CDR1 SGHRS and CDR2 YFSETQ. V shed 0 bases, J shed 7 bases, and the junction held 4 bases outside the gene matches. The CDR3 DNA follows: TGCGCCAGCAGCTTGGGGACTAGCGCTGGGACCCAGTACTTC. Translating it yields CASSLGTSAGTQYF.

This clonotype was detected a few times. This chain connects TRBV4-2 to TRBJ2-2; maybe TRBD2 (6 bases). This CDR3 is built from 15 residues. Germline V CDR1 and CDR2: LGHNA, YNFKEQ. Deletions cut 3 bases from V and 1 base from J, with 9 bases between. The CDR3 DNA reads as TGTGCCAGCAGCCAGGGGGGAGTGAACACCGGGGAGCTGTTTTTT. Translating gives CASSQGGVNTGELFF.

This clonotype was seen a few times. V gene TRBV20-1 combines with J gene TRBJ1-1; D remains unclear. CDR1 is DFQATT and CDR2 is SNEGSKA in the germline V gene (reference sequence). With 3 bases removed from V and 6 bases from J, the gap between germline ends came to 17 bases. The length of the CDR3 is 14 residues. Written as DNA, the CDR3 is TGCAGTGCTAGGGAAAAACCTGCACTCGCTGAAGCTTTCTTT. Translation gives CSAREKPALAEAFF.

This clonotype was seen a handful of times. The rearrangement joins TRBV7-9 to TRBJ2-2; 8 bases align to TRBD1. This CDR3 is 15 amino acids long. Germline loops: CDR1 SEHNR, CDR2 FQNEAQ (reference sequence). The V segment lost 5 bases and the J segment 6 bases; nucleotides outside the gene matches: 8. The CDR3 DNA is TGTGCCAGCAGCCCGAGACAGGGGAATCCCGGGGAGCTGTTTTTT. Its protein product is CASSPRQGNPGELFF.

V and J are TRBV6-2 or TRBV6-3 and TRBJ2-1; the match to TRBD2 covers 7 bases. The germline gives CDR1 MNHEY, CDR2 SVGEGT. The CDR3 runs to 14 residues. V gave up 5 bases and J gave up 6 bases; unmatched junction bases: 7. CDR3 nucleotides: TGTGCCAGCAGTAGGACTAGTTCAGGCAATGAGCAGTTCTTC. It is translated as CASSRTSSGNEQFF.

The chain is built from TRBV7-2 and TRBJ2-1; the match to TRBD2 covers 13 bases. V lost 0 bases to trimming and J lost 9 bases; unmatched junction nucleotides: 20. Germline values: CDR1 SGHTA, CDR2 FQGNSA. The CDR3 spans 21 residues. CDR3 loop: CASSLAWFRRTSGSLSIEQFF. The CDR3 DNA reads TGTGCCAGCAGCTTAGCGTGGTTCAGAAGGACTAGCGGGAGTCTTAGTATTGAGCAGTTCTTC. Full variable domain (outside the CDR3, taken from reference TRBV7-2 and TRBJ2-1): GAGVSQSPSNKVTEKGKDVELRCDPISGHTALYWYRQSLGQGLEFLIYFQGNSAPDKSGLPSDRFSAERTGGSVSTLTIQRTQQEDSAVYLCASSLAWFRRTSGSLSIEQFFGPGTRLTVL.

This clonotype was seen only a few times. The V and J genes are TRBV5-1 and TRBJ2-5; D possibly corresponds to TRBD1 (7 bases). Germline CDR1 is SGHRS and CDR2 is YFSETQ. The V gene lost 1 base and the J gene lost 2 bases, with 12 bases spanning the gap. This CDR3 comprises 15 residues. The CDR3 loop reads CASSLRSGGQETQYF. The CDR3 nucleotides are TGCGCCAGCAGCTTGAGGTCAGGGGGGCAAGAGACCCAGTACTTC.

Comment on this clonotype: A read error is likely, as this CDR3 ends without the conserved phenylalanine or tryptophan. The rearrangement uses TRBV7-2 and TRBJ2-3; TRBD2 agrees at 7 bases. V gave up 3 bases and J gave up 6 bases; unmatched junction bases: 9. This CDR3 has 15 amino acids. CDR1 is SGHTA and CDR2 is FQGNSA in the germline V gene. CDR3 sequence (DNA): TGTGCCAGCAGCTTGGGGGGGATAGCGTCCGATACGCAGTATTCT. It is translated as CASSLGGIASDTQYS.

This clonotype has ten or more counts. This chain links TRBV12-3 or TRBV12-4 with TRBJ1-2; TRBD1 agrees at 8 bases. CDR3 length equals 14 residues. Losses at the gene ends were 6 bases for V and 2 bases for J; bases not matched to a gene: 5. The CDR3 sequence: CASRADRANYGYTF. The CDR3 DNA follows: TGTGCCAGCAGAGCGGACAGGGCGAACTATGGCTACACCTTC.